Following are 30 T cell receptor beta chains from one sample sequenced in a study of blood T cell repertoires in COVID-19. Method: immunoSEQ multiplex PCR; TCRdb's copy keeps in-frame clones and lacks some. The table includes roughly 210,000 clones, around 87% detected once. Specimen: PBMCs or T cells enriched from blood (not recorded which). Source of these receptors: a young man in a cohort exposed to, infected with or recovered from COVID-19 (not recorded which).

The chain is built from TRBV6-2 or TRBV6-3 and TRBJ2-7; weak D call: TRBD1 (6 bases). From germline, CDR1 is MNHEY and CDR2 SVGEGT. V lost 0 bases and J lost 2, with 17 bases in between. This CDR3 region has 17 residues. As DNA, the CDR3 is TGTGCCAGCAGTTACTCACTTCAGGGGAAGCGAGCCTACGAGCAGTACTTC. Translated: CASSYSLQGKRAYEQYF.

J is TRBJ2-5 and V is TRBV27; perhaps TRBD1 as D (5 bases). The CDR3 covers 13 residues. V shed 6 bases and J shed 5 bases, with 13 bases lying between them. Germline-derived CDR1 and CDR2 are MNHEY and SMNVEV (reference sequence). CDR3 in amino acids: CASRDISRETQYF. CDR3 DNA sequence: TGTGCCAGCAGGGACATTTCAAGGGAGACCCAGTACTTC.

The chain recombines TRBV24-1 with TRBJ2-1; TRBD2 agrees at 15 bases. The CDR3 totals 18 residues. CDR1 KGHDR and CDR2 SFDVKD come from the germline V gene. Trimming cost V 5 bases and J 1 base; bases outside gene matches: 5. This CDR3 reads CATSVRGLAGGSYNEQFF. The CDR3 DNA sequence: TGTGCCACCAGTGTCAGGGGACTAGCGGGAGGATCCTACAATGAGCAGTTCTTC.

The J gene is TRBJ1-2, the V gene TRBV14; 10 bases match TRBD1. CDR3 length: 13 amino acids. V lost 4 bases to trimming and J lost 8 bases; unmatched junction nucleotides: 4. Germline loops: CDR1 SGHDN, CDR2 FVKESK. The CDR3 bases are TGTGCCAGCAGCCCAGACAGGGGGCGAGGCTACACCTTC. Residues: CASSPDRGRGYTF.

This clone was observed once. The genes are TRBV19 and TRBJ2-5; D is unresolved. V lost 3 bases to trimming and J lost 5 bases, with 4 bases between them. This CDR3 contains 11 residues. The V gene's germline CDR1 is LNHDA and CDR2 SQIVND (reference sequence). The CDR3 is CASSMAETQYF. CDR3 DNA sequence: TGTGCCAGTAGTATGGCCGAGACCCAGTACTTC.

V gene TRBV7-9 combines with J gene TRBJ2-2; the D gene is possibly TRBD2 (5 bases). The germline V gene encodes CDR1 SEHNR and CDR2 FQNEAQ (reference sequence). Trimming took 7 bases from V and 4 from J, leaving 10 bases between them. The CDR3 covers 13 residues. CDR3 protein: CASILRVTGELFF. CDR3 nucleotides: TGTGCCAGCATCCTGAGGGTCACCGGGGAGCTGTTTTTT.

The chain carries TRBV19 and TRBJ1-2, with a weak D call TRBD1 (6 bases). This CDR3 is built from 17 residues. V lost 6 bases and J 4 bases, leaving 24 bases between the germline ends. Germline CDR1 is LNHDA and CDR2 is SQIVND (reference sequence). The CDR3 protein is CASRVSQGARGSYGYTF. DNA for the CDR3: TGTGCCAGTAGGGTTTCACAGGGAGCCCGAGGTAGCTATGGCTACACCTTC.

This clone was observed once. The chain uses TRBV7-2 and TRBJ1-3; unclear D gene. CDR3 length equals 15 residues. Germline-derived CDR1 and CDR2 are SGHTA and FQGNSA. The germline V and J ends were trimmed by 2 bases and 0 bases, with 8 bases remaining between them. CDR3 sequence: CASSLMPGSGNTIYF. The CDR3 DNA is TGTGCCAGCAGCTTAATGCCAGGCTCTGGAAACACCATATATTTT. Variable domain in full (rest from reference TRBV7-2 and TRBJ1-3): GAGVSQSPSNKVTEKGKDVELRCDPISGHTALYWYRQSLGQGLEFLIYFQGNSAPDKSGLPSDRFSAERTGGSVSTLTIQRTQQEDSAVYLCASSLMPGSGNTIYFGEGSWLTVV.

The CDR3 bases are TGTGCCAGCAGCTTAATGAGGCGGGAGGGCCGCAATGAGCAGTTCTTC. Residues: CASSLMRREGRNEQFF. The chain couples TRBV11-2 to TRBJ2-1, with TRBD2 matching 9 bases. The CDR3 covers 16 residues. J lost 6 bases, V lost 2 bases, and 8 bases had no gene match. Germline V gives CDR1 SGHAT, CDR2 FQNNGV.

In DNA, the CDR3 is TGTGCCAGCAGCTTCGGGGGGCGGAACACTGAAGCTTTCTTT. Its translation: CASSFGGRNTEAFF. The chain joins TRBV11-3 to TRBJ1-1; the D gene is possibly TRBD1 (6 bases). This CDR3 has 14 residues. The germline V gene encodes CDR1 SGHNT and CDR2 YENEEA. V was clipped by 3 bases and J by 1 base, with 9 bases between them. The variable domain in full, with the rest retrieved from reference TRBV11-3 and TRBJ1-1, is EAGVVQSPRYKIIEKKQPVAFWCNPISGHNTLYWYLQNLGQGPELLIRYENEEAVDDSQLPKDRFSAERLKGVDSTLKIQPAELGDSAVYLCASSFGGRNTEAFFGQGTRLTVV.

This clone has a count of ten or more. This chain uses TRBV6-2 or TRBV6-3 with TRBJ1-2; D gene ambiguous. V lost 5 bases and J lost 8, with 12 bases in between. Germline V CDR1 and CDR2: MNHEY, SVGEGT. The length of the CDR3 is 12 residues. CDR3 protein: CASSRVTSGYTF. In DNA, the CDR3 is TGTGCCAGCAGTCGAGTTACCTCCGGCTACACCTTC.

V gene TRBV27 combines with J gene TRBJ2-7; 11 bases align to TRBD1. The CDR3 consists of 14 residues. The V segment lost 3 bases and the J segment 6 bases; nucleotides outside the gene matches: 4. Germline-derived CDR1 and CDR2 are MNHEY and SMNVEV (reference sequence). CDR3 sequence (DNA): TGTGCCAGCAGTTTGGGACAGGGGGGGGTCGAGCAGTACTTC. The encoded protein is CASSLGQGGVEQYF.

This clone has a handful of counts. The rearrangement uses TRBV7-3 and TRBJ2-1; D is possibly TRBD2 (6 bases). Per germline, CDR1 SGHTA and CDR2 FQGTGA. V lost 5 bases and J lost 6, with 11 bases in between. This CDR3 has 13 amino acids. CDR3 in amino acids: CASSPRGLNEQFF. DNA for the CDR3: TGTGCCAGCAGCCCAAGGGGACTCAATGAGCAGTTCTTC.

The rearrangement uses TRBV15 and TRBJ2-4; D not certain. CDR1 and CDR2 (germline): LNHNV, YYDKDF (reference sequence). CDR3 length: 14 residues. V lost 1 base, J lost 9 bases, and 13 bases lay in between. The CDR3 sequence is CATSRAADGSIQYF. In DNA, the CDR3 is TGTGCCACCAGCAGAGCCGCTGATGGTAGCATTCAGTACTTC.

The J gene is TRBJ2-2, the V gene TRBV7-6; 9 bases agree with TRBD1. The V gene's germline CDR1 is SGHVS and CDR2 FNYEAQ. The CDR3 length is 16 residues. V dropped 5 bases and J dropped 4; count of bases not matched to a gene: 8. The CDR3 protein is CASSPNRGLGTGELFF. Here the CDR3 DNA reads TGTGCCAGCAGCCCCAACAGGGGGCTGGGCACCGGGGAGCTGTTTTTT.

This chain's CDR3 is CASSLGGPEQYF. The CDR3, as DNA: TGCGCCAGCAGCTTGGGGGGCCCAGAGCAGTACTTC. J is TRBJ2-7 and V is TRBV5-1; the D gene is possibly TRBD1 (5 bases). The CDR3 is made up of 12 amino acids. CDR1 SGHRS and CDR2 YFSETQ come from the germline V gene. Trimming took 0 bases from V and 7 from J, leaving 8 bases between them.

The chain carries TRBV18 and TRBJ2-5, with a weak D call TRBD1 (7 bases). V was pared by 6 bases and J by 2 bases, with 16 bases between. This CDR3 comprises 15 residues. CDR1 and CDR2 from the germline V gene are KGHSH and LQKENI. For the CDR3, the DNA is TGTGCCAGCTCGCCAGGGGGAGGAGAACAAGAGACCCAGTACTTC. Translation gives CASSPGGGEQETQYF. Looking up the rest from reference TRBV18 and TRBJ2-5 gives the full variable domain: NAGVMQNPRHLVRRRGQEARLRCSPMKGHSHVYWYRQLPEEGLKFMVYLQKENIIDESGMPKERFSAEFPKEGPSILRIQQVVRGDSAAYFCASSPGGGEQETQYFGPGTRLLVL.

The chain is built from TRBV5-6 and TRBJ1-1; the match to TRBD1 covers 7 bases. Germline CDR1 is SGHDT and CDR2 is YYEEEE. The ends lost 4 bases at V and 4 bases at J; junction bases unmatched: 10. The CDR3 contains 15 residues. The CDR3 nucleotides read TGTGCCAGCAGCGGTAACAGGGGCAAGGGCACTGAAGCTTTCTTT. As protein: CASSGNRGKGTEAFF.

This chain links TRBV28 with TRBJ1-1; 7 nucleotides line up with TRBD1. J was trimmed by 6 bases and V by 8 bases; bases with no gene match: 9. The germline V gene has CDR1 MDHEN and CDR2 SYDVKM. The CDR3 totals 13 residues. CDR3: CASAGRGISEAFF. The CDR3, as DNA: TGTGCCAGCGCTGGCAGGGGGATTTCTGAAGCTTTCTTT.

The rearrangement uses TRBV13 and TRBJ2-7; 10 bases line up with TRBD2. With V trimmed by 7 bases and J by 7 bases, 10 bases remained unmatched. The CDR3 is 14 residues long. CDR1 is PRHDT, CDR2 FYEKMQ, per germline (reference sequence). CDR3 sequence: CASKVLAGPWEQYF. CDR3 sequence (DNA): TGTGCCAGCAAGGTACTAGCGGGACCGTGGGAGCAGTACTTC.

V is TRBV28 and J is TRBJ1-5; 8 bases fit TRBD1. Germline CDR1 and CDR2: MDHEN and SYDVKM. With V trimmed by 4 bases and J by 6 bases, 8 bases remained unmatched. The CDR3 length is 15 residues. The DNA of the CDR3 is TGTGCCAGCAGTTCCTTGACAGGGGAATTTCAGCCCCAGCATTTT. Protein product: CASSSLTGEFQPQHF.

The chain joins TRBV12-5 to TRBJ1-5, with D possibly matching TRBD1 (5 bases). Trimming stripped 7 bases from V and 2 bases from J, with 15 bases between. Looked up from germline, CDR1 is LGHNT and CDR2 is FRNRAP. The CDR3 sequence is 15 residues long. CDR3 DNA: TGTGCTAGTGCCTGGTCGGGGGAAGGCAATCAGCCCCAGCATTTT. This translates into CASAWSGEGNQPQHF.

The chain joins TRBV11-2 to TRBJ1-2; 7 nucleotides match TRBD1. CDR1 and CDR2 (germline): SGHAT, FQNNGV. The J segment lost 4 bases and the V segment lost 1 base, leaving 3 bases of the junction unmatched. The CDR3 covers 14 residues. The DNA of the CDR3 is TGTGCCAGCAGCTTAGTCCAGGGGGTCTATGGCTACACCTTC. Encoded protein: CASSLVQGVYGYTF.

The rearrangement uses TRBV19 and TRBJ2-3, with 11 bases fitting TRBD2. CDR3 length equals 19 residues. Germline V lookup: CDR1 LNHDA, CDR2 SQIVND (reference sequence). The trim removed 5 bases at V and 4 bases at J, leaving 17 bases unmatched. As DNA, the CDR3 is TGTGCCAGTAGTTCCACCCCCCCTCTAGCGGGAGGTTGGGCAGATACGCAGTATTTT. Amino acids: CASSSTPPLAGGWADTQYF.

The chain employs TRBV5-1 and TRBJ2-5; 8 bases match TRBD1. The ends lost 2 bases at V and 1 base at J; junction bases unmatched: 7. This CDR3 has 16 amino acids. The germline CDR1 and CDR2 sequences are SGHRS and YFSETQ. The CDR3 DNA is TGCGCCAGCAGCTTAACAGGGGGTTCTGTCCAAGAGACCCAGTACTTC. Its translation: CASSLTGGSVQETQYF.

J is TRBJ2-1 and V is TRBV11-3, with 9 positions matching TRBD2. This CDR3 has 16 amino acids. CDR1 is SGHNT and CDR2 is YENEEA in the germline V gene. V was pared by 3 bases and J by 2 bases, with 5 bases of the junction left unmatched. CDR3 DNA: TGTGCCAGCAGCTTTGGAGCGGGAGGACCCTACAATGAGCAGTTCTTC. Translation: CASSFGAGGPYNEQFF.

This clone came up many times. J is TRBJ2-2 and V is TRBV19; D may be TRBD2 (5 bases). The V and J ends lost 8 bases and 1 base respectively, with 14 bases between them. Per the germline V gene, CDR1 is LNHDA and CDR2 is SQIVND (reference sequence). The CDR3 covers 15 residues. The CDR3 coding sequence is TGTGCCAGTCTACGGAGCGGCGGGAACACCGGGGAGCTGTTTTTT. Amino acids: CASLRSGGNTGELFF.

This chain uses TRBV27 with TRBJ2-1, with 7 bases identical to TRBD2. This CDR3 has 14 residues. Germline loops: CDR1 MNHEY, CDR2 SMNVEV (reference sequence). V lost 8 bases and J lost 0; bases outside the gene matches: 4. The CDR3 nucleotides are TGTGCCAGCTCCAGCGGGGTCTCCTACAATGAGCAGTTCTTC. Its translation: CASSSGVSYNEQFF.

The chain combines TRBV5-1 with TRBJ2-1; 9 positions agree with TRBD2. This CDR3 has 15 amino acids. The germline V gene encodes CDR1 SGHRS and CDR2 YFSETQ. The V and J ends lost 0 bases and 9 bases, in that order; junction bases with no gene match: 7. The CDR3 loop is CASSLAAVAGAEQFF. The CDR3 DNA follows: TGCGCCAGCAGCTTGGCCGCGGTAGCGGGAGCTGAGCAGTTCTTC.

The gene calls are TRBV7-2 and TRBJ1-1, with a tentative D call TRBD1 (5 bases). The V end was cut by 5 bases, the J end by 0 bases, with 13 bases between. The CDR3 runs 15 residues. Looked up from germline, CDR1 is SGHTA and CDR2 is FQGNSA. The CDR3 DNA follows: TGTGCCAGCAGCCAAACGACGGACATGAACACTGAAGCTTTCTTT. Translating gives CASSQTTDMNTEAFF.